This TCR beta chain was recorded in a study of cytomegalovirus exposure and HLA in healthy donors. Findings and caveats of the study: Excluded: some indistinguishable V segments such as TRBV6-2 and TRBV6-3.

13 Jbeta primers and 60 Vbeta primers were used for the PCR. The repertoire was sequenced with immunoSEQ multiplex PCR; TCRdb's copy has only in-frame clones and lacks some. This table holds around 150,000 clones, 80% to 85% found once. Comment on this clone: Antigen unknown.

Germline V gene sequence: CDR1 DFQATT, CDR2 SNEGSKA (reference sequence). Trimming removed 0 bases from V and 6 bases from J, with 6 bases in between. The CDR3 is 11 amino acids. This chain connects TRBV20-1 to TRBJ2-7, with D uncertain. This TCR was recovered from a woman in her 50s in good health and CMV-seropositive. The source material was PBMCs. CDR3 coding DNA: TGCAGTGCTAGAGACAGACTCGAGCAGTACTTC. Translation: CSARDRLEQYF.